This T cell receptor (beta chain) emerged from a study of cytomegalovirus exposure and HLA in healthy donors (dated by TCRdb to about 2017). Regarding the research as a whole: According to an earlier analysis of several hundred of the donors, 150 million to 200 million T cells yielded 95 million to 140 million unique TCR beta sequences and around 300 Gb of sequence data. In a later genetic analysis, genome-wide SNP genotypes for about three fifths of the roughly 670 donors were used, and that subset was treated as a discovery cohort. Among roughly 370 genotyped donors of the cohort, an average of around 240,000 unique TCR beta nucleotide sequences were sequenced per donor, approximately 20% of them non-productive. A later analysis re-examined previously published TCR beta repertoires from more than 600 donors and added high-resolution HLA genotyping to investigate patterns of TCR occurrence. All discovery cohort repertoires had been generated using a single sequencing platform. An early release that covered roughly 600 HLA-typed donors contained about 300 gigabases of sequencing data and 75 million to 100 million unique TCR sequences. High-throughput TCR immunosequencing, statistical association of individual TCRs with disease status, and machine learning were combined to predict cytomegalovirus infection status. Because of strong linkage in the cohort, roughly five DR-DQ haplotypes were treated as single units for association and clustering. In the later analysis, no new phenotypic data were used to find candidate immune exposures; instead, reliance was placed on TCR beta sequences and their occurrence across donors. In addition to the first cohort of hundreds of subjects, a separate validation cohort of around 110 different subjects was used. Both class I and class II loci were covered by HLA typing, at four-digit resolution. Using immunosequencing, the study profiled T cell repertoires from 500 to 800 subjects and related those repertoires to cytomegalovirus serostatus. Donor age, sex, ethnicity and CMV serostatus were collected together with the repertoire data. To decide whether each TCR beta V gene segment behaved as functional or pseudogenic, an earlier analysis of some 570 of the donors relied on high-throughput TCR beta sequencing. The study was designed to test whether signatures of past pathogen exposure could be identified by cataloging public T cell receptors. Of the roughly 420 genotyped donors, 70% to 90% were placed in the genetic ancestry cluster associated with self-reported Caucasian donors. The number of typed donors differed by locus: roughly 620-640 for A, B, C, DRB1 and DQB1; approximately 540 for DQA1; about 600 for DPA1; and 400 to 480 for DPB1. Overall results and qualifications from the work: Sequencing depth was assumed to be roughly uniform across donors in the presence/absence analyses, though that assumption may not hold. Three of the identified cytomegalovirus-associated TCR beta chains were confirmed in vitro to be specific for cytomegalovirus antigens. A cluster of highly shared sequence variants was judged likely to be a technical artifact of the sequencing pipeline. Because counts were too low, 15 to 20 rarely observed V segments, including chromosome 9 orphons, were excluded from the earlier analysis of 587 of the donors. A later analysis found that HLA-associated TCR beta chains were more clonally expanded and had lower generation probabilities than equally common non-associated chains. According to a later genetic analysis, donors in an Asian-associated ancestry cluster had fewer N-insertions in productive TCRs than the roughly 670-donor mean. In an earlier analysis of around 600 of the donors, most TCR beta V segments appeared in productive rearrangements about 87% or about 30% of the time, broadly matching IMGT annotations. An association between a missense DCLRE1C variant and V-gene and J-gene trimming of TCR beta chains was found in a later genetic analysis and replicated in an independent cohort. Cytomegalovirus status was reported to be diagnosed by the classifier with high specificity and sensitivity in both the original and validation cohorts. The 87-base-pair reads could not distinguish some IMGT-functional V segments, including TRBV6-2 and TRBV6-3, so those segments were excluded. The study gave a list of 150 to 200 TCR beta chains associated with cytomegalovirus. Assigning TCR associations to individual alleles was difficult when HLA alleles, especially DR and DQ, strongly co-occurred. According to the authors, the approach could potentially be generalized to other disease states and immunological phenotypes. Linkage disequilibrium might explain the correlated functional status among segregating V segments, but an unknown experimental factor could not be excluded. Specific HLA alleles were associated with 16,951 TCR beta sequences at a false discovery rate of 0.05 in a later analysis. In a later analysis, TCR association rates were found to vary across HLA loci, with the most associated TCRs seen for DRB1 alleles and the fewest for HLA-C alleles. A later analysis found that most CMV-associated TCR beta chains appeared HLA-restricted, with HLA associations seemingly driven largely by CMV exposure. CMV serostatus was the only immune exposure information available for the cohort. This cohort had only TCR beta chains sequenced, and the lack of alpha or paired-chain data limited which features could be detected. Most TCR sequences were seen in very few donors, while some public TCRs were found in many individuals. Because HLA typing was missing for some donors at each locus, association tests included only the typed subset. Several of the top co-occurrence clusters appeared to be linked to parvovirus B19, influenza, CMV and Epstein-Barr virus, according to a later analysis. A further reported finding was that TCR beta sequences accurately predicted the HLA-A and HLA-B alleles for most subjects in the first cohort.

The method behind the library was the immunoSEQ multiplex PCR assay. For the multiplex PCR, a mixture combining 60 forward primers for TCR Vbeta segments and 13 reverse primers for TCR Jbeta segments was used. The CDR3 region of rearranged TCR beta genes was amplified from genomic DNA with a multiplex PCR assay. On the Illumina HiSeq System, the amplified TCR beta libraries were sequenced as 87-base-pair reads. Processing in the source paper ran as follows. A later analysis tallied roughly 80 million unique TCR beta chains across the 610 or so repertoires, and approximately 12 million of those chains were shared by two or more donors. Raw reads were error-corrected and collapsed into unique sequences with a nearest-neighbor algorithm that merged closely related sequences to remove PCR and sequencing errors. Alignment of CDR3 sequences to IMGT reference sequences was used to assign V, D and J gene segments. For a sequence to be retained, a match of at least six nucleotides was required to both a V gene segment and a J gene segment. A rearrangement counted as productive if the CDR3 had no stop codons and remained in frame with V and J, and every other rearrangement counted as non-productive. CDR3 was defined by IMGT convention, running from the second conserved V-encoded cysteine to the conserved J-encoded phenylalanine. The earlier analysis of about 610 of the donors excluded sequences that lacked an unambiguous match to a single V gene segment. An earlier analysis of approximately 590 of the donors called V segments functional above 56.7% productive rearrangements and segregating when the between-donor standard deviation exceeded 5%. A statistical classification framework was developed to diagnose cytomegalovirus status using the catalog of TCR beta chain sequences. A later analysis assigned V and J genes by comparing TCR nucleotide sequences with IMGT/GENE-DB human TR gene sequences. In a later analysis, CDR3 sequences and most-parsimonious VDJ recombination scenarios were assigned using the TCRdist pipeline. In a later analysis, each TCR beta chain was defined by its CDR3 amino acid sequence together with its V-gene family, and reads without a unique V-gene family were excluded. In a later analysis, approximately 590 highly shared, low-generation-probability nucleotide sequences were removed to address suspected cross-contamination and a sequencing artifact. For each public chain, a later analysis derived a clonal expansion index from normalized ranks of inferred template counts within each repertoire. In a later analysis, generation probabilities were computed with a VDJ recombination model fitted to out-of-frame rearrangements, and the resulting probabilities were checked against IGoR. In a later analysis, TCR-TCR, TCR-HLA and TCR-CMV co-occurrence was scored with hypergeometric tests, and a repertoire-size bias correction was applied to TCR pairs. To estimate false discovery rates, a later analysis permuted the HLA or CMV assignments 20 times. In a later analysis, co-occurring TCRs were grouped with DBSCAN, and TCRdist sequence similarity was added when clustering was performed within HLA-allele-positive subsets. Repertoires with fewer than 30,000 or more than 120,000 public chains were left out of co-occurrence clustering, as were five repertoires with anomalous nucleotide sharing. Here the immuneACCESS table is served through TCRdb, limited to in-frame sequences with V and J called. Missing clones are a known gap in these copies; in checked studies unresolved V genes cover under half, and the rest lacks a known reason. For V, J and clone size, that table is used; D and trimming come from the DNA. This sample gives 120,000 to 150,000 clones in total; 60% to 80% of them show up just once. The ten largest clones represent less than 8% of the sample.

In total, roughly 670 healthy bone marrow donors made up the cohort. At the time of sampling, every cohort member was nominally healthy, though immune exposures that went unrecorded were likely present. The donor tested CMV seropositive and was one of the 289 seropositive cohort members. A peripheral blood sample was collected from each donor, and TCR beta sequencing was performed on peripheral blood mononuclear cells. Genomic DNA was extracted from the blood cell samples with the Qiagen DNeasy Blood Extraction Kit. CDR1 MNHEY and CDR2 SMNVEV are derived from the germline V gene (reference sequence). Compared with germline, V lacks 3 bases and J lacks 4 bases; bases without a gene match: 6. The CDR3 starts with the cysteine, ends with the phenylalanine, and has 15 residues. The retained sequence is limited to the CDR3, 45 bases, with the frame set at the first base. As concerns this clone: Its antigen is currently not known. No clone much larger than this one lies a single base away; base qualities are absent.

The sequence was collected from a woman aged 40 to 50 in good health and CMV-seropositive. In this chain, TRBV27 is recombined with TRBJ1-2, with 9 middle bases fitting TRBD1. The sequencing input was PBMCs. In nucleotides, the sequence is TGTGCCAGCAGTTTGGGAACAGGGGGCCTCTATGGCTACACCTTC. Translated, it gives CASSLGTGGLYGYTF.